This T cell receptor beta chain was identified during a study of CD8 T cells in Susac syndrome. The CDR3 contains 14 residues. Trimming shortened V by 1 base and J by 8 bases, and 14 bases separated the two germline ends. The RNA, roughly 0.5 to 1 ug, was put through reverse transcription using random hexamers. Amplification of TCR beta CDR3 spanned 54 Vbeta and 13 Jbeta via immunoSEQ multiplex PCR. TCRdb recomputed calls from the immunoSEQ multiplex PCR reads with MiXCR, one row per CDR3 protein. The sample shows 200,000 to 250,000 distinct CDR3 sequences, around 93% of them seen only once. TEMRA cells were enriched by FACS, while CD8+ and CD4+ T cells were obtained through a negative isolation that was performed magnetically.

This receptor was identified in a human donor with multiple sclerosis. What was sequenced was CD4+ T cells from PBMCs. The J gene is TRBJ1-2, the V gene TRBV12-3 or TRBV12-4, with D unresolved. Here the CDR3 DNA reads TGTGCCAGCAGTTTAGTTAGGGCGATTAGGGGCTACACCTTC. Its translation: CASSLVRAIRGYTF.